This is a list of T cell receptor beta chains from one sample in a study of T cells after yellow fever vaccination. One entry per CDR3 protein, called by TCRdb with MiXCR from the 5' RACE reads. The sample lists more than 25,000 distinct CDR3 sequences, around 5.8% occurring once. The material sequenced was PBMCs, either bulk or a sorted T-cell subset (CD4+, CD8+, memory, or dextramer-sorted; not recorded which), taken on the day of the yellow fever booster vaccination. The receptor set was obtained from a man younger than 45 who received the YFV17D yellow fever vaccine. The CDR3 runs from the conserved cysteine through the conserved F or W. A D gene is named only where the DNA matches it firmly. Clone size is given for some rows only: seen once, a few or many times, or a class if the clone is expanded.

TRBJ2-1 many TRBD2 TRBV5-1 CASSREVGSSYNEQFF TGCGCCAGCAGCCGGGAGGTCGGGAGCTCCTACAATGAGCAGTTCTTC
TRBJ2-5 many NA TRBV20-1 CSARRYQETQYF TGCAGTGCTAGACGGTACCAAGAGACCCAGTACTTC
TRBJ1-2 many TRBD1 TRBV27 CASSTRQGAVYGYTF TGTGCCAGCAGTACAAGACAGGGGGCCGTCTATGGCTACACCTTC
TRBJ2-7 many NA TRBV4-3 CASSQVGRREYEQYF TGCGCCAGCAGCCAAGTAGGCAGGAGGGAATACGAGCAGTACTTC
TRBJ2-5 many NA TRBV4-2 CASSQGGGQETQYF TGTGCCAGCAGCCAAGGGGGCGGCCAAGAGACCCAGTACTTC
TRBJ1-5 NA NA TRBV20-1 CSALGDTNQPQHF TGCAGTGCTCTGGGGGACACTAATCAGCCCCAGCATTTT
TRBJ1-5 few NA TRBV9 CASSPRYQPQHF TGTGCCAGCAGCCCCAGGTATCAGCCCCAGCATTTT
TRBJ2-5 many TRBD1 TRBV7-2 CASGTGVQETQYF TGTGCCAGCGGAACAGGGGTCCAAGAGACCCAGTACTTC
TRBJ2-3 many TRBD2 TRBV7-2 CASSPLAGGVGTQYF TGTGCCAGCAGCCCCTTGGCGGGGGGGGTCGGTACGCAGTATTTT
TRBJ2-7 many NA TRBV7-9 CASSFGTTYEQYF TGTGCCAGCAGCTTCGGGACAACCTACGAGCAGTACTTC
TRBJ2-1 few NA TRBV7-3 CASSPAPGRKFF TGTGCCAGCAGCCCGGCTCCGGGTAGGAAATTCTTC
TRBJ2-1 few TRBD2 TRBV12-3/TRBV12-4 CASTETSGHPNEQFF TGTGCCAGCACCGAGACTAGCGGGCACCCCAATGAGCAGTTCTTC
TRBJ2-7 many NA TRBV29-1 CSVGTGRLGYEQYF TGCAGCGTTGGCACGGGGCGATTGGGCTACGAGCAGTACTTC
TRBJ2-1 NA NA TRBV20-1 CSAPQGDEQFF TGCAGTGCCCCCCAGGGAGATGAGCAGTTCTTC
TRBJ2-2 NA NA TRBV3-1 CASSRWSGELFF TGTGCCAGCAGCCGATGGTCCGGGGAGCTGTTTTTT
TRBJ2-2 many NA TRBV7-9 CASSLGGPNTGELFF TGTGCCAGCAGCTTAGGCGGGCCGAACACCGGGGAGCTGTTTTTT